Reported below is one TCR beta chain. Its antigen is as yet unknown. V gave up 4 bases and J gave up 11 bases, with 13 bases separating them. This CDR3 comprises 12 residues. Looked up from germline, CDR1 is SGDLS and CDR2 is YYNGEE. This sample stems from a study of beta chain features in type 1 diabetes. It was via CD45RO/CCR7/CD25/CD127/CD95/CD27 that CD4+ naive, central memory, regulatory and stem cell-like memory cells were sorted. cDNA synthesis used the whole RNA isolate, giving expressed TCRB sequences. Profiled with immunoSEQ multiplex PCR; TCRdb holds only in-frame clones, not every one. The data contain about 240,000 clones, 27% of them singletons. Study-wide points: Type 1 diabetes patients had moderately but significantly shorter TCRB CDR3s in all four CD4+ subsets.

Source material: central memory CD4+ T cells from blood. The sequence was collected from a man aged 30 to 39 in good health. The chain employs TRBV9 and TRBJ2-1; no firm D call. CDR3 region: CASSLQDRKQFF. The CDR3, as DNA: TGTGCCAGCAGCCTTCAGGATCGCAAGCAGTTCTTC. Based on the CDR3 plus reference TRBV9 and TRBJ2-1, the full variable domain is DSGVTQTPKHLITATGQRVTLRCSPRSGDLSVYWYQQSLDQGLQFLIQYYNGEERAKGNILERFSAQQFPDLHSELNLSSLELGDSALYFCASSLQDRKQFFGPGTRLTVL.